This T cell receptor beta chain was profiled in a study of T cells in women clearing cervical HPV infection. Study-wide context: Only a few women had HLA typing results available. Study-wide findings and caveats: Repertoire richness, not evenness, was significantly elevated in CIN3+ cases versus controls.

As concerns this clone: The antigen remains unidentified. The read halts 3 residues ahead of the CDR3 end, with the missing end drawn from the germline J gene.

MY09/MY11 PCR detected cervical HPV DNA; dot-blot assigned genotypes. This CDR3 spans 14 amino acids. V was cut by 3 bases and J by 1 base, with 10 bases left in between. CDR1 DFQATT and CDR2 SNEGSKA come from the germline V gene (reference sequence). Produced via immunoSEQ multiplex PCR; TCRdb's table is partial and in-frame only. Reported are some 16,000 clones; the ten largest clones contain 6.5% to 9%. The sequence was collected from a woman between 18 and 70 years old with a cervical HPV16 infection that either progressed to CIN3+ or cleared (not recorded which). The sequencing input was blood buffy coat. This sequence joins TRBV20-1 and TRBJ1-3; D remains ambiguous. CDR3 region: CSAREGGSGNTIYF. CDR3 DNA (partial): TGCAGTGCTAGGGAGGGCGGGTCTGGAAACACC.